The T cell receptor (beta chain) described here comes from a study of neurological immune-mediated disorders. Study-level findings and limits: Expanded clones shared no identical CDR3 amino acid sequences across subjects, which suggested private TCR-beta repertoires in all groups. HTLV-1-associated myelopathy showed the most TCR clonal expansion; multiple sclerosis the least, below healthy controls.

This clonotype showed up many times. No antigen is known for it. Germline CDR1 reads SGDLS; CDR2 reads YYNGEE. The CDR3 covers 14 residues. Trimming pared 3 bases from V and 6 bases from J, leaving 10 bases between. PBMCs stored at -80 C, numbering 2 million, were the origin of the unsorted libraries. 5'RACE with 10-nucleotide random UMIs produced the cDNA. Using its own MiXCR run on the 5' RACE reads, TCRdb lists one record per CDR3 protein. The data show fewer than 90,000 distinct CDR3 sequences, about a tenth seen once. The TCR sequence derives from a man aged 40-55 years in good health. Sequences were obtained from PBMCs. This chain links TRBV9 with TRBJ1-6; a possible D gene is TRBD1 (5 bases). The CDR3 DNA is TGTGCCAGCAGCGCGCTCGACAGTAATTCACCCCTCCACTTT. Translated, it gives CASSALDSNSPLHF.